This TCR beta chain comes out of a study of neurological immune-mediated disorders. MiXCR, run by TCRdb on the 5' RACE reads, gives a single entry per CDR3 protein. The table records approximately 15,000 distinct CDR3 sequences, around 14% of them present only once. This clonotype has ten or more counts. Material for sequencing was CD8+ T cells from blood. The clonotype comes from a female donor with HTLV-1-associated myelopathy (HAM/TSP).

The chain's CDR3 is CASSVGGMDSPLHF. Here the CDR3 DNA reads TGTGCCAGCAGCGTCGGGGGGATGGATTCACCCCTCCACTTT. V gene TRBV7-9 combines with J gene TRBJ1-6; perhaps TRBD1 as D (5 bases). Germline V CDR1 and CDR2: SEHNR, FQNEAQ (reference sequence). Trimming stripped 5 bases from V and 8 bases from J, with 13 bases between. This CDR3 spans 14 amino acids.